Reported below is one T cell receptor (beta chain). What it binds is unknown. This record belongs to a study of healthy donors' naive CD4 and CD8 T cells. Study-wide context: For TCR alpha, new primers spanned all functional IMGT alpha genes. General study results and limits: Positive CDR3 charge linked to CD4+ cells, negative to CD8+ cells.

This CDR3 comprises 18 residues. V shed 2 bases, J shed 3 bases, and the junction held 13 bases outside the gene matches. The V gene's germline CDR1 is MGHDK and CDR2 SYGVNS. CD4+CD8-CD45RO-CD45RA+ cells were naive CD4+; CD8+CD4-CD45RA+CD27bright cells were naive CD8+. A linear amplification protocol produced the TCR libraries from 500 ng of total RNA. In the authors' methods: From a handful of healthy donors, 65,000 to 80,000 rearranged TCR alpha transcripts were sequenced. TCRdb redid the calling of the reads with MiXCR, one entry per CDR3 protein. The V and J calls and clone size come from TCRdb's table, not from the authors' own analysis. The sample lists about 180,000 distinct CDR3 sequences; about 70% were seen once.

The gene calls are TRBV25-1 and TRBJ2-5; TRBD2 matches at 9 bases. This TCR was sampled from a pool of human donors in good health; the sample pools cells from several healthy donors. Sequencing was performed on naive CD4+ and CD8+ T cells sorted from blood, pooled from several donors. The CDR3 is CASSEGPGGTSPKETQYF. The CDR3 DNA follows: TGTGCCAGCAGTGAAGGGCCAGGAGGGACTAGCCCGAAAGAGACCCAGTACTTC.